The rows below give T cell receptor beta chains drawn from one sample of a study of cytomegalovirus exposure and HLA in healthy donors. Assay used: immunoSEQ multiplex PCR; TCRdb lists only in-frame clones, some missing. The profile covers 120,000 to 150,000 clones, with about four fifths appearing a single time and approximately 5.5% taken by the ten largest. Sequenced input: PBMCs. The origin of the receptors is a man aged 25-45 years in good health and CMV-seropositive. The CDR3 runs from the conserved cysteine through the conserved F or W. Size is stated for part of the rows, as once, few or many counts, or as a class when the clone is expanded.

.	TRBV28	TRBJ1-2	CASSLGRRVYGYTF
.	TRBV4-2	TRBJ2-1	CASSQERGAGGPFNEQFF
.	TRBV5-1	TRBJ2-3	CASSLDASGSTDTQYF
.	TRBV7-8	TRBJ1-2	CASSLGQGGGPNYGYTF
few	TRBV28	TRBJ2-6	CASTDRLAGASGANVLTF
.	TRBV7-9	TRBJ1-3	CASSFTGVGNTIYF
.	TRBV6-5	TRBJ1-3	CASSSGATRNTIYF
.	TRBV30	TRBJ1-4	CAWSVRAVATNEKLFF
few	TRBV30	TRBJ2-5	CAWSQPKRVALVQETQYF
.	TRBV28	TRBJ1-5	CATFQLGAVNQPQHF
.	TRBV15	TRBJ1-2	CATSRDPLTGVYGYTF
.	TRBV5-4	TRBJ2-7	CASSGVAGQGAHEQYF
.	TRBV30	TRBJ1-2	CAWTRNRGNYGYTF
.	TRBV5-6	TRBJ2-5	CASSTEDYPGQETQYF
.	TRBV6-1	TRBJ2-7	CASSEIGAGVEQYF
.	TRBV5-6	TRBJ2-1	CASRFSRDEQFF
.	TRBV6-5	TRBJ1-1	CASSLYRGGKTEAFF
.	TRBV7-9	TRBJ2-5	CASSLLAAQETQYF
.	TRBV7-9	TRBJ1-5	CASSYSRNQPQHF
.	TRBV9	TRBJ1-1	CASSVASSLNTEAFF
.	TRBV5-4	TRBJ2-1	CASSLGTPNEQFF
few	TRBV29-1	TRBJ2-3	CSVEFSASKADTQYF
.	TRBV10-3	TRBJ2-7	CAISESQGGSYEQYF
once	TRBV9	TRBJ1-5	CASSGGQNSNQPQHF
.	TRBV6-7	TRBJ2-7	CASSYPEPTGQGSYEQYF
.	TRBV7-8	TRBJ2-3	CASSYQPGLGTQYF
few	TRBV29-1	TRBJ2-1	CSAVLAGVDNEQFF
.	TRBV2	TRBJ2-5	CASDGTSGGVQETQYF
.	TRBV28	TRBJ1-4	CASTTGLAGYNEKLFF
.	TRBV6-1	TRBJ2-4	CASSEEGAGGNSQYF
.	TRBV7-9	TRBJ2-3	CSSSLASGGYPDTQYF
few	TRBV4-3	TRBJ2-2	CASSQEAPTGEGTGELFF
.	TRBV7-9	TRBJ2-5	CSSVRQETQYF
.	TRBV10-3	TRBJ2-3	CAISENPSGSRADTQYF
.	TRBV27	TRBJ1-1	CASRQGHTEAFF
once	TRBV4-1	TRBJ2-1	CASSLGRAINEQFF
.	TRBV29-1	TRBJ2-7	CSVEDLAGGVEKYF
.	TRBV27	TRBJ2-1	CASSLAVGLANEQFF
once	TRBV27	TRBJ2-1	CASSYSPTGISYNEQFF
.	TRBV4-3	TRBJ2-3	CASSQEPLPGLSTDTQYF
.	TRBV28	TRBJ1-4	CASSRDGGEKLFF
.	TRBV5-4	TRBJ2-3	CASSSLAGSSTDTQYF
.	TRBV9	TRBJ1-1	CASSVEGARAFF
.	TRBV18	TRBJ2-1	CASSLPGEQFF
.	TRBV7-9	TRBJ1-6	CSSSQTTGPLHF
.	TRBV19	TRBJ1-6	CASSTGGGSPLHF
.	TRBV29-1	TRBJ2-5	CSVSAQSYGQYF
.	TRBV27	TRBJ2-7	CASSSGTTPYEQYF
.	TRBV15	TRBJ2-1	CATSSGDRGLDEQFF
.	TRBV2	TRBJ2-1	CASIWTSGSNEQFF
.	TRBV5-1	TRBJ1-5	CASSSGTGNQPQHF
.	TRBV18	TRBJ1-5	CASSPTEYYQPQHF
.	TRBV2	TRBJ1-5	CASSEWGVVNQPQHF
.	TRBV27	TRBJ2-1	CASSSGSSYNEQFF